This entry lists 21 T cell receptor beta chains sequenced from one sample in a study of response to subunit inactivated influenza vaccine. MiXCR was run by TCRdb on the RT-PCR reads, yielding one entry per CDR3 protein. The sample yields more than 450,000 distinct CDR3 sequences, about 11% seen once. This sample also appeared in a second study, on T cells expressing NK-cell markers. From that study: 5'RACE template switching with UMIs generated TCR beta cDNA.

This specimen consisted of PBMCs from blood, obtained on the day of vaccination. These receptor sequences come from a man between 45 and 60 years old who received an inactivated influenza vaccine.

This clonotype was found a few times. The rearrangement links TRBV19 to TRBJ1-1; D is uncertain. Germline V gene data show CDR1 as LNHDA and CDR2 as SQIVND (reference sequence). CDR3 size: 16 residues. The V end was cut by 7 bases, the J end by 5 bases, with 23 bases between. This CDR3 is CASKPTAFAVETEAFF. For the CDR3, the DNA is TGTGCCAGTAAACCCACCGCCTTTGCGGTTGAGACTGAAGCTTTCTTT.

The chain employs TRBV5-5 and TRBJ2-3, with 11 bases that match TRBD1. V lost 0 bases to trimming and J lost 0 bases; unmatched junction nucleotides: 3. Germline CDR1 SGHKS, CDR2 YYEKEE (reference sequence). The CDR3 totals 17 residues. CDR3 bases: TGTGCCAGCAGCTTGGCCGGGACAGGGGGTAGCACAGATACGCAGTATTTT. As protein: CASSLAGTGGSTDTQYF.

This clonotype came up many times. The CDR3 DNA reads TGTGCCAGCAGTTTACGGGGGTCCGAGCAGTACTTC. Its translation is CASSLRGSEQYF. The chain carries TRBV28 and TRBJ2-7; D may be TRBD2 (6 bases). The V gene's germline CDR1 is MDHEN and CDR2 SYDVKM. The CDR3 has 12 residues. Trimming cost V 2 bases and J 6 bases, with 8 bases left between them.

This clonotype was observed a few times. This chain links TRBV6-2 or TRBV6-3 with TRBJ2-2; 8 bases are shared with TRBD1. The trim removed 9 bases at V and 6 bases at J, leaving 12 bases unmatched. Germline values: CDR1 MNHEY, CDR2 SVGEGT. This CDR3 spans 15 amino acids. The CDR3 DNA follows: TGTGCCAGTACCGTCCCGGGACAGGTCGCCGGGGAGCTGTTTTTT. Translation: CASTVPGQVAGELFF.

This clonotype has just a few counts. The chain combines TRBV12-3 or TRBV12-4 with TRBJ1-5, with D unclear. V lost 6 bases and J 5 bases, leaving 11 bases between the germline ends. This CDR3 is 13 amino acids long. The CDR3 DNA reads TGTGCCAGCAGCCCCGACACCTATCAGCCCCAGCATTTT. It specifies CASSPDTYQPQHF.

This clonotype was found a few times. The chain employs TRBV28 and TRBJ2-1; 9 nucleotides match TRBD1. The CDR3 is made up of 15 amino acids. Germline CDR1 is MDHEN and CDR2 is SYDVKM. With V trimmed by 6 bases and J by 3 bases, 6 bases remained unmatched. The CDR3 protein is CASRDRGPLYNEQFF. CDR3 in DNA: TGTGCCAGCAGGGACAGGGGACCCCTCTACAATGAGCAGTTCTTC.

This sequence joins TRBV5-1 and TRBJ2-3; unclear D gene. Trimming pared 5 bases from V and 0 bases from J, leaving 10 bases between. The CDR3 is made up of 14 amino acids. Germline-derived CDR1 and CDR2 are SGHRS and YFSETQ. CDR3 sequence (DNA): TGCGCCAGCAGGGGCCCATCGAGCACAGATACGCAGTATTTT. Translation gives CASRGPSSTDTQYF.

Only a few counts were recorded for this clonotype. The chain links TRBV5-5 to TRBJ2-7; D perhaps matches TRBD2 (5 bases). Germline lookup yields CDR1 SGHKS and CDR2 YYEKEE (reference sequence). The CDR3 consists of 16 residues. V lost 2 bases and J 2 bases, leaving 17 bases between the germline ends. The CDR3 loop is CASSFSWKRRPYEQYF. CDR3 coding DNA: TGTGCCAGCAGCTTCTCGTGGAAGCGGAGACCCTACGAGCAGTACTTC. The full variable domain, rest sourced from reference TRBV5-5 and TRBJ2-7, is DAGVTQSPTHLIKTRGQQVTLRCSPISGHKSVSWYQQVLGQGPQFIFQYYEKEERGRGNFPDRFSARQFPNYSSELNVNALLLGDSALYLCASSFSWKRRPYEQYFGPGTRLTVT.

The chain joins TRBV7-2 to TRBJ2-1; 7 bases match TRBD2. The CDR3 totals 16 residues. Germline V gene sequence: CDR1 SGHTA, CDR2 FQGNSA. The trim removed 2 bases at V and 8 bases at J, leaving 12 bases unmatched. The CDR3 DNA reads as TGTGCCAGCAGCTTAATCCACATCGGGGGGAAATATGAGCAGTTCTTC. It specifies CASSLIHIGGKYEQFF.

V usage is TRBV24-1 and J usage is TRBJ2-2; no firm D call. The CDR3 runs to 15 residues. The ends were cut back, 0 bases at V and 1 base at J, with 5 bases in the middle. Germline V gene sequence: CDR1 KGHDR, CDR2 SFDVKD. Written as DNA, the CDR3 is TGTGCCACCAGTGATTTGCGGCGGAACACCGGGGAGCTGTTTTTT. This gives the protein CATSDLRRNTGELFF.

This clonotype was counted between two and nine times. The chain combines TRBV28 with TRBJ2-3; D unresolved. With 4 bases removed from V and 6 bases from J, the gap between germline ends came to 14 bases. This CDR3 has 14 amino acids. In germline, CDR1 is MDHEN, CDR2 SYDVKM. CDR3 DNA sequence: TGTGCCAGCAGTTCTCGGGCCTCCTCGGATACGCAGTATTTT. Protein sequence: CASSSRASSDTQYF.

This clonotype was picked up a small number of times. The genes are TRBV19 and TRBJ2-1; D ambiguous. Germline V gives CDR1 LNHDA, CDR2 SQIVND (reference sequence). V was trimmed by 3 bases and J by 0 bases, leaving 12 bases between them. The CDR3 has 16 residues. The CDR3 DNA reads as TGTGCCAGTAGTATTCGGACCGACGGCTCCTACAATGAGCAGTTCTTC. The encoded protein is CASSIRTDGSYNEQFF.

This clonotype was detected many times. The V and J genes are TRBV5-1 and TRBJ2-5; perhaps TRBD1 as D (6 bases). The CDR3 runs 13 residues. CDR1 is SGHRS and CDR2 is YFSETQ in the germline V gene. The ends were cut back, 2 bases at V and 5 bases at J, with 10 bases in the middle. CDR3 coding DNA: TGCGCCAGCAGCTTTACAGGGTTGGAGACCCAGTACTTC. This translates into CASSFTGLETQYF.

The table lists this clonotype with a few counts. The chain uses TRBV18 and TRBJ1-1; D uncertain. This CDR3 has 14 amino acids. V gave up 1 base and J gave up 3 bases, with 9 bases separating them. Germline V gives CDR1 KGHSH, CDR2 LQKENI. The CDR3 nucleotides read TGTGCCAGCTCACCACGGAGCGTGTACACTGAAGCTTTCTTT. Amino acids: CASSPRSVYTEAFF.

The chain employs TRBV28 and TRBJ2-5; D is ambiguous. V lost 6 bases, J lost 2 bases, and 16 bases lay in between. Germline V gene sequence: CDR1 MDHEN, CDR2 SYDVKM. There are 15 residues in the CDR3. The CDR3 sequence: CASRPSLSGQETQYF. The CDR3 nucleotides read TGTGCCAGCAGACCTAGTCTCAGTGGGCAAGAGACCCAGTACTTC.

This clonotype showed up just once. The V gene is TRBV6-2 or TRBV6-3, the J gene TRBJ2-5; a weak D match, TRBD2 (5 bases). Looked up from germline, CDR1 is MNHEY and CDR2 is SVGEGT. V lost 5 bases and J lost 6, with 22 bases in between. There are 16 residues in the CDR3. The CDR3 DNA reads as TGTGCCAGCAGTCCCGGACTCCCACCCCGCCAGAAGACCCAGTACTTC. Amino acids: CASSPGLPPRQKTQYF.

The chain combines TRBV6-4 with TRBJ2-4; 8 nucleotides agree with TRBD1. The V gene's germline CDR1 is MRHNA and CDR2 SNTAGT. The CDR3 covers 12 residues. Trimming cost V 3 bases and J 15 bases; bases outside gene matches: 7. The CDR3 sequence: CASSEGQGSVYF. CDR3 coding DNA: TGTGCCAGCAGTGAAGGACAGGGCTCCGTGTACTTC.

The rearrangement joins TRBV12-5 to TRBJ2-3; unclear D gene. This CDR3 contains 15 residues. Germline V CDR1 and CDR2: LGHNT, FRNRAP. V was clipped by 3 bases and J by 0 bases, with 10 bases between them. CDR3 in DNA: TGTGCTAGTGGTTTAGGTTCGACCAGCACAGATACGCAGTATTTT. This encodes CASGLGSTSTDTQYF.

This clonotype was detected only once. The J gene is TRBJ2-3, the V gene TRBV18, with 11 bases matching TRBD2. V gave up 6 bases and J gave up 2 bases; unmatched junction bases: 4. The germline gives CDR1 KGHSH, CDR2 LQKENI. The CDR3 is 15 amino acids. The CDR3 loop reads CASSVTSGNTDTQYF. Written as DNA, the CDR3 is TGTGCCAGCTCCGTGACTAGCGGGAACACAGATACGCAGTATTTT.

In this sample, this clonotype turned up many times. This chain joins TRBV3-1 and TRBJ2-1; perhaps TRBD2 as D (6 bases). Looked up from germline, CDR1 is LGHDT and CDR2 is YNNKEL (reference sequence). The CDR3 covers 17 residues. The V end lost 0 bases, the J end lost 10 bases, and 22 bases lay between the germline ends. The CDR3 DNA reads TGTGCCAGCAGCCAAGAAACACGACTAGACCGCCCCCGGGAGCAGTTCTTC. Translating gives CASSQETRLDRPREQFF.

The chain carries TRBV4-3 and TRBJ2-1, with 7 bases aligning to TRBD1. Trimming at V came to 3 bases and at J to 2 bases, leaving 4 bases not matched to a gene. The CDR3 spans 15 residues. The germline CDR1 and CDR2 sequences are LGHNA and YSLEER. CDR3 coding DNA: TGCGCCAGCAGCCAGGGACAGATGACCTACAATGAGCAGTTCTTC. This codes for CASSQGQMTYNEQFF.